A selection of T cell receptor beta chains follows, all from one sample in a study of shared clonotypes between healthy human individuals. The assay was immunoSEQ multiplex PCR, and TCRdb's table has in-frame clones only and misses some. The sample records over a million clones, approximately 98.5% being singletons. Sequences were obtained from naive CD4+ T cells sorted from blood. These receptors came from a young man in good health. CDR3s include the opening cysteine and the closing phenylalanine or tryptophan. The order of the fields is clone size, D gene, V gene, J gene, CDR3 DNA, CDR3 protein. The D gene is left open where the match is weak. Not all rows give a size; the values are once, few, many and, for expanded clones, a class.

abundance: -; d_gene: -; v_gene: TRBV20-1; j_gene: TRBJ1-1; CDR3nt: TGCAGTGCTAGAGCAGGGAAGGCCGCTTTCTTT; CDR3aa: CSARAGKAAFF
abundance: -; d_gene: -; v_gene: TRBV6-5; j_gene: TRBJ1-1; CDR3nt: TGTGCCAGCAGTTTCTCCAACAGGAACACTGAAGCTTTCTTT; CDR3aa: CASSFSNRNTEAFF
abundance: -; d_gene: -; v_gene: TRBV15; j_gene: TRBJ1-2; CDR3nt: TGTGCCACCAGCGATGGGGAGCGATACGGCTACACCTTC; CDR3aa: CATSDGERYGYTF
abundance: -; d_gene: -; v_gene: TRBV12-5; j_gene: TRBJ2-1; CDR3nt: TGTGCTAGTGGTGCCGCCGGGATCAATGAGCAGTTCTTC; CDR3aa: CASGAAGINEQFF
abundance: -; d_gene: -; v_gene: TRBV5-6; j_gene: TRBJ1-1; CDR3nt: TGTGCCAGCAGCTTATTGGACGGTTACACTGAAGCTTTCTTT; CDR3aa: CASSLLDGYTEAFF
abundance: -; d_gene: -; v_gene: TRBV10-3; j_gene: TRBJ1-2; CDR3nt: TGTGCCACGACAGAATCGAACTATGGCTACACCTTC; CDR3aa: CATTESNYGYTF
abundance: -; d_gene: -; v_gene: TRBV7-9; j_gene: TRBJ2-7; CDR3nt: TGTGCCAGCAGCCGACCAGAAGTCGGGGTCCGTGAGCAGTACTTC; CDR3aa: CASSRPEVGVREQYF
abundance: -; d_gene: -; v_gene: TRBV19; j_gene: TRBJ2-2; CDR3nt: TGTGCCAGTAGTATAACAGTGAACACCGGGGAGCTGTTTTTT; CDR3aa: CASSITVNTGELFF
abundance: -; d_gene: -; v_gene: TRBV4-1; j_gene: TRBJ1-4; CDR3nt: TGCGCCAGCAGCCTCTCTGGTGAAAAACTGTTTTTT; CDR3aa: CASSLSGEKLFF
abundance: -; d_gene: -; v_gene: TRBV11-2; j_gene: TRBJ2-2; CDR3nt: TGTGCCAGCAGCTTAGGGGTAGTAGACACCGGGGAGCTGTTTTTT; CDR3aa: CASSLGVVDTGELFF
abundance: -; d_gene: -; v_gene: TRBV7-2; j_gene: TRBJ1-2; CDR3nt: TGTGCCAGCAGCTTAGTGGGGACCTGGGGCTACACCTTC; CDR3aa: CASSLVGTWGYTF
abundance: -; d_gene: TRBD2; v_gene: TRBV5-4; j_gene: TRBJ2-1; CDR3nt: TGTGCCAGCAGCTCGGAGGGACTAGCAGGCAATGAGCAGTTCTTC; CDR3aa: CASSSEGLAGNEQFF
abundance: -; d_gene: -; v_gene: TRBV7-2; j_gene: TRBJ2-5; CDR3nt: TGTGCCAGCAGCATGCCAGGGAAAAAGACCCAGTACTTC; CDR3aa: CASSMPGKKTQYF
abundance: -; d_gene: -; v_gene: TRBV20-1; j_gene: TRBJ2-3; CDR3nt: TGCAGTGCTGTAGTAGGGAATACGCAGTATTTT; CDR3aa: CSAVVGNTQYF
abundance: -; d_gene: -; v_gene: TRBV15; j_gene: TRBJ2-1; CDR3nt: TGTGCCACCAGCAGAGATTCCGGGAATGAGCAGTTCTTC; CDR3aa: CATSRDSGNEQFF
abundance: -; d_gene: TRBD1; v_gene: TRBV5-5; j_gene: TRBJ1-1; CDR3nt: TGTGCCAGCAGCTTGGTAATTTCGGGACAGGCGGTTTTT; CDR3aa: CASSLVISGQAVF
abundance: -; d_gene: -; v_gene: TRBV2; j_gene: TRBJ2-7; CDR3nt: TGTGCCAGCAGTCTACAGGGATACTCCTACGAGCAGTACTTC; CDR3aa: CASSLQGYSYEQYF
abundance: -; d_gene: -; v_gene: TRBV6-6; j_gene: TRBJ2-7; CDR3nt: TGTGCCAGCAGTTATGGGATGAGGGGCGAGCAGTACTTC; CDR3aa: CASSYGMRGEQYF
abundance: -; d_gene: TRBD2; v_gene: TRBV11-3; j_gene: TRBJ2-3; CDR3nt: TGTGCCAGCAGCTCTAGCGGGAGAGGGCATACGCAGTATTTT; CDR3aa: CASSSSGRGHTQYF
abundance: -; d_gene: -; v_gene: TRBV27; j_gene: TRBJ1-2; CDR3nt: TGTGCCAGCAGTGGGAGGGCCAATCGCGACAACTATGGCTACACCTTC; CDR3aa: CASSGRANRDNYGYTF
abundance: -; d_gene: -; v_gene: TRBV29-1; j_gene: TRBJ2-7; CDR3nt: TGCAGCGTTGCGATCGACTTCTACGAGCAGTACTTC; CDR3aa: CSVAIDFYEQYF
abundance: once; d_gene: -; v_gene: TRBV30; j_gene: TRBJ2-1; CDR3nt: TGTGCCTGGAGTGTACTTTTCGATGAGCAGTTCTTC; CDR3aa: CAWSVLFDEQFF
abundance: once; d_gene: -; v_gene: TRBV7-9; j_gene: TRBJ2-2; CDR3nt: TGTGCCAGCAGCTTAGAAGGGCCGGGGGACACCGGGGAGCTGTTTTTT; CDR3aa: CASSLEGPGDTGELFF
abundance: -; d_gene: TRBD2; v_gene: TRBV7-6; j_gene: TRBJ2-7; CDR3nt: TGTGCCAGCAGCTTAGGCGGACTAGCGGGAGGGGGTGCCTACGAGCAGTACTTC; CDR3aa: CASSLGGLAGGGAYEQYF
abundance: -; d_gene: -; v_gene: TRBV10-3; j_gene: TRBJ2-5; CDR3nt: TGTGCCATCAGCGCGGGACGTGAGCTAGAGACCCAGTACTTC; CDR3aa: CAISAGRELETQYF
abundance: -; d_gene: -; v_gene: TRBV28; j_gene: TRBJ1-5; CDR3nt: TGTGCCAGCAGTTACAGTGATCAGCCCCAGCATTTT; CDR3aa: CASSYSDQPQHF
abundance: -; d_gene: -; v_gene: TRBV18; j_gene: TRBJ1-1; CDR3nt: TGTGCCAGCTCACTACACCCGGGACCGATAAACACTGAAGCTTTCTTT; CDR3aa: CASSLHPGPINTEAFF
abundance: -; d_gene: -; v_gene: TRBV7-7; j_gene: TRBJ1-3; CDR3nt: TGTGCCAGCAGCTTAGGGCAGGGAAACACCATATATTTT; CDR3aa: CASSLGQGNTIYF
abundance: once; d_gene: TRBD2; v_gene: TRBV25-1; j_gene: TRBJ2-7; CDR3nt: TGTGCCAGCAGCACTCGGACTAGCGACTACGAGCAGTACTTC; CDR3aa: CASSTRTSDYEQYF
abundance: -; d_gene: -; v_gene: TRBV18; j_gene: TRBJ2-7; CDR3nt: TGTGCCAGCTCACCAGATTGGACTACCTACGAGCAGTACTTC; CDR3aa: CASSPDWTTYEQYF
abundance: -; d_gene: -; v_gene: TRBV7-7; j_gene: TRBJ1-2; CDR3nt: TGTGCCAGCAGCCCTCTAGTACAGATCTATGGCTACACCTTC; CDR3aa: CASSPLVQIYGYTF
abundance: -; d_gene: -; v_gene: TRBV7-2; j_gene: TRBJ1-2; CDR3nt: TGTGCCAGCAGCTTAGCTCCGGGGGCCGGCTATGGCTACACCTTC; CDR3aa: CASSLAPGAGYGYTF